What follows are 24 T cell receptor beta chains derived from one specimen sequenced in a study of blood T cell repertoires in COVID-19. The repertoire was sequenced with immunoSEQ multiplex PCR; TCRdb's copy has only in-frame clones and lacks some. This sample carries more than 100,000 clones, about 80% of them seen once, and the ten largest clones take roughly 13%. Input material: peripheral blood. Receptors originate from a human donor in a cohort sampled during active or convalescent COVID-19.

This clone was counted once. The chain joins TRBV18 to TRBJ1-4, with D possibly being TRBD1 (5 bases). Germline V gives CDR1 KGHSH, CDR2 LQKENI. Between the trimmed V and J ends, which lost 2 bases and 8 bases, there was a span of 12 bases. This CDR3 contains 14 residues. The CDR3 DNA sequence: TGTGCCAGCTCACCAGAAGGGGTTGGGGAAAAACTGTTTTTT. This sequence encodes CASSPEGVGEKLFF. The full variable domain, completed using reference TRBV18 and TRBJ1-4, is NAGVMQNPRHLVRRRGQEARLRCSPMKGHSHVYWYRQLPEEGLKFMVYLQKENIIDESGMPKERFSAEFPKEGPSILRIQQVVRGDSAAYFCASSPEGVGEKLFFGSGTQLSVL.

The CDR3 sequence: CASSLSRDRNQPQHF. The CDR3, as DNA: TGTGCCAGCAGCTTGAGCCGGGACAGAAATCAGCCCCAGCATTTT. The chain employs TRBV5-6 and TRBJ1-5; 7 bases are a match to TRBD1. V lost 1 base, J lost 4 bases, and 5 bases stayed unmatched. Germline V gene sequence: CDR1 SGHDT, CDR2 YYEEEE. This CDR3 is built from 15 residues.

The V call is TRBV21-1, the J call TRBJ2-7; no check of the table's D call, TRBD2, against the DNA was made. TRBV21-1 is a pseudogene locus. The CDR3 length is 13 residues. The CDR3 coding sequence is TGTGCCAGCAGCAGGGCGGGTAACTACGAGCAGTACTTC. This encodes CASSRAGNYEQYF.

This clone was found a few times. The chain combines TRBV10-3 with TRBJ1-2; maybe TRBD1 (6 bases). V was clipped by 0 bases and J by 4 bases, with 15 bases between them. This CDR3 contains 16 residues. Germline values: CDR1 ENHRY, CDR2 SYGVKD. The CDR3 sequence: CAISESNRELTYGYTF. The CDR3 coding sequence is TGTGCCATCAGTGAGTCGAACAGGGAGTTGACCTATGGCTACACCTTC.

CDR3 nucleotide sequence: TGTGCCAGCAGCTTGTGGGACAAATCCACCGGGGAGCTGTTTTTT. Protein sequence: CASSLWDKSTGELFF. This chain uses TRBV7-6 with TRBJ2-2; TRBD1 is a possible D gene (6 bases). This CDR3 is 15 amino acids long. Trimming cost V 3 bases and J 4 bases, with 12 bases left between them. Germline lookup yields CDR1 SGHVS and CDR2 FNYEAQ.

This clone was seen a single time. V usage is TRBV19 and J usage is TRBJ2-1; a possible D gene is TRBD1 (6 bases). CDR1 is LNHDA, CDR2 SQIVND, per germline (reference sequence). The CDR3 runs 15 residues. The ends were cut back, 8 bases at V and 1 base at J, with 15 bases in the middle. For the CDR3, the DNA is TGTGCCAGTGCCCCTCGGGACACATCCTACAATGAGCAGTTCTTC. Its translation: CASAPRDTSYNEQFF.

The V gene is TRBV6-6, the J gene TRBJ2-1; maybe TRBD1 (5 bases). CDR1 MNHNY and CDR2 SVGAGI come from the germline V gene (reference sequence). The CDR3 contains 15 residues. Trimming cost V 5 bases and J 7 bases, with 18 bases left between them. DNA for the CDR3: TGTGCCAGCAGTCTCCGAGGTGGGGCAAAGAATGAGCAGTTCTTC. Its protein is CASSLRGGAKNEQFF.

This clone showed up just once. DNA of the CDR3: TGTGCCAGCAGCTTAGCTAGCGGGGTAGAGACCCAGTACTTC. Its protein product is CASSLASGVETQYF. This chain uses TRBV7-2 with TRBJ2-5; 8 bases are a match to TRBD2. Germline assignment: CDR1 SGHTA and CDR2 FQGNSA. The CDR3 has 14 residues. J lost 4 bases, V lost 0 bases, and 1 base had no gene match.

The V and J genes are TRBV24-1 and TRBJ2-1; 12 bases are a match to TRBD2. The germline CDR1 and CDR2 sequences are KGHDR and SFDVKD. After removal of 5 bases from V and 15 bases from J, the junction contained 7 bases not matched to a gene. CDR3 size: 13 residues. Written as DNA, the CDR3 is TGTGCCACCAGTGCCTTCGGGACTAGCGGGTTGTTCTTC. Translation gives CATSAFGTSGLFF.

The CDR3 DNA follows: TGTGCCAGCAGTACTACCGGGACAGGGGGTACTTGGTCCTACAATGAGCAGTTCTTC. This codes for CASSTTGTGGTWSYNEQFF. The chain joins TRBV27 to TRBJ2-1, with TRBD1 identical over 11 bases. This CDR3 is 19 amino acids long. The V and J ends lost 5 bases and 1 base, in that order; junction bases with no gene match: 13. Germline CDR1 reads MNHEY; CDR2 reads SMNVEV (reference sequence).

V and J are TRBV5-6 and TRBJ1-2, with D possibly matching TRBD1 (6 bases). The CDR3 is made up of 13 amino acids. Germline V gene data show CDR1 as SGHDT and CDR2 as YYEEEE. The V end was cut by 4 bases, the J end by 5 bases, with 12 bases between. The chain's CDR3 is CASSILGQYGYTF. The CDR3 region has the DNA TGTGCCAGCAGCATATTAGGACAGTATGGCTACACCTTC. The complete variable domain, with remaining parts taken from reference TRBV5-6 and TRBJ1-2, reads DAGVTQSPTHLIKTRGQQVTLRCSPKSGHDTVSWYQQALGQGPQFIFQYYEEEERQRGNFPDRFSGHQFPNYSSELNVNALLLGDSALYLCASSILGQYGYTFGSGTRLTVV.

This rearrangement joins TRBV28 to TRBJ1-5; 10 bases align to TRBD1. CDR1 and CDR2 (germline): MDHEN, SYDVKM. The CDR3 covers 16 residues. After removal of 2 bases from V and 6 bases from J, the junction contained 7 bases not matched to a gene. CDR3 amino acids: CASSLGAGQGGQPQHF. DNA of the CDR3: TGTGCCAGCAGTTTAGGTGCCGGACAGGGGGGTCAGCCCCAGCATTTT.

CDR3 nucleotides: TGTGCCAGCAGTCTAACCGGGACACCGTGGGGCGAGCAGTACTTC. Translation gives CASSLTGTPWGEQYF. The rearrangement uses TRBV28 and TRBJ2-7, with D maybe TRBD1 (6 bases). Trimming took off 5 bases at V and 6 bases at J, with 20 bases between the two ends. This CDR3 comprises 15 residues. Germline V gene lookup returns CDR1 MDHEN and CDR2 SYDVKM.

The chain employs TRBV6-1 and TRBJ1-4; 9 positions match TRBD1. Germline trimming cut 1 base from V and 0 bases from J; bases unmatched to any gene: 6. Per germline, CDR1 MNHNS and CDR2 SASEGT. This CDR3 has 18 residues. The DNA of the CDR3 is TGTGCCAGCAGTGAAGAAATGACAGGGGGTGCAACTAATGAAAAACTGTTTTTT. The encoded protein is CASSEEMTGGATNEKLFF.

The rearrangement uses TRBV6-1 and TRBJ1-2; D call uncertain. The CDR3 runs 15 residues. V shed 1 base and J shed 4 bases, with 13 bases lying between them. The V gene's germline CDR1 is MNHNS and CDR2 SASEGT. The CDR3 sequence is CASSEGAGNSYGYTF. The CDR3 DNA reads TGTGCCAGCAGTGAAGGGGCAGGCAACTCCTATGGCTACACCTTC.

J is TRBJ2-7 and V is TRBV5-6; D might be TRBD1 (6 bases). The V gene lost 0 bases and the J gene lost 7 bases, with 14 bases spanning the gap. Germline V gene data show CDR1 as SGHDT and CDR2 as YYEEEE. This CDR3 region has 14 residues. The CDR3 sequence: CASSLDSGAGEQYF. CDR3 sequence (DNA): TGTGCCAGCAGCTTGGATTCAGGGGCTGGGGAGCAGTACTTC.

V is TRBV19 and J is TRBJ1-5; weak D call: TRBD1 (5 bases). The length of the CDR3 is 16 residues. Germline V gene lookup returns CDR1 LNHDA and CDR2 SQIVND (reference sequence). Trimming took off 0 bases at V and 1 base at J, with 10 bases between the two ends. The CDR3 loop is CASSIDSGNSNQPQHF. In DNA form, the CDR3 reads TGTGCCAGTAGTATAGATTCAGGGAACAGCAATCAGCCCCAGCATTTT.

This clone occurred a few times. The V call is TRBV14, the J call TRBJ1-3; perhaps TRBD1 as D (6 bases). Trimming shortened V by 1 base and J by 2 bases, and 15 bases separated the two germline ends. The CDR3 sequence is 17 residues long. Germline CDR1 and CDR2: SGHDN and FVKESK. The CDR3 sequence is CASSQVIRQGTGNTIYF. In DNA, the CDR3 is TGTGCCAGCAGCCAAGTGATCCGCCAGGGGACTGGAAACACCATATATTTT.

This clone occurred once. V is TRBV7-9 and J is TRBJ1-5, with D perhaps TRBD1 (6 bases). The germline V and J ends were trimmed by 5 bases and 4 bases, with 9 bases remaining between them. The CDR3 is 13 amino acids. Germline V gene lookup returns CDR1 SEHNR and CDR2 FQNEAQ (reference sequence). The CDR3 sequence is CASSPGQNQPQHF. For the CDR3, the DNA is TGTGCCAGCAGCCCCGGACAGAATCAGCCCCAGCATTTT.

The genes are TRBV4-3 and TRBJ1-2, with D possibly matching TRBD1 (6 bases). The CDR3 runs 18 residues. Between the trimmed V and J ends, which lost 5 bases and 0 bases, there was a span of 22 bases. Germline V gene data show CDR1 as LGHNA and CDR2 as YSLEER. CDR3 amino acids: CASSRSQGVGSANYGYTF. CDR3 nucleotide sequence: TGCGCCAGCAGCAGGTCACAGGGAGTCGGGTCAGCTAACTATGGCTACACCTTC.

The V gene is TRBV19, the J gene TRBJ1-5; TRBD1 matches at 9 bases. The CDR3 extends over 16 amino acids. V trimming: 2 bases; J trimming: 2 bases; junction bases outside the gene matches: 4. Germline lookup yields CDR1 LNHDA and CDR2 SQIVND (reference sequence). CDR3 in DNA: TGTGCCAGTAGTATAAACAGGGGGCCAGGCAATCAGCCCCAGCATTTT. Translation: CASSINRGPGNQPQHF.

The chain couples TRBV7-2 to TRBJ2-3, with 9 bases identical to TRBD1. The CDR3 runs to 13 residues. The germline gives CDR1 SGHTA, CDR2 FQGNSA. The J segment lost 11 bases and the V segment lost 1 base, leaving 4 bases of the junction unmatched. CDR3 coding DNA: TGTGCCAGCAGCTTAGTTCCGGGACAGGGGCAGTATTTT. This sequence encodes CASSLVPGQGQYF.

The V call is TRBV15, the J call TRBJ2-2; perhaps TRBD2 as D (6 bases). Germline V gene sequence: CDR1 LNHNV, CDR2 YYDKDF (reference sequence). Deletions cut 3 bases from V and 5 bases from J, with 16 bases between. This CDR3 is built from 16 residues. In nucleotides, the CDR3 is TGTGCCACCAGCAGGAAGAGCCTAGCGACAACCGGGGAGCTGTTTTTT. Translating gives CATSRKSLATTGELFF.

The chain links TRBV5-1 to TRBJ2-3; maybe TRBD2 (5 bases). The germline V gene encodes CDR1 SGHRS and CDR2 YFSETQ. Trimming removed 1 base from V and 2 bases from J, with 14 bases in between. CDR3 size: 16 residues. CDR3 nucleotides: TGCGCCAGCAGCTTGACCGGACTTCCCGTCACAGATACGCAGTATTTT. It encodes CASSLTGLPVTDTQYF.